The sequence of this TCR beta chain was determined in a study of radiation and T cells in renal cell carcinoma. Time point specified: baseline pretreatment blood. Treatment reported: 15 Gy SBRT to primary tumor, nephrectomy 4 weeks later. Germline CDR1 and CDR2: KGHSY and FQNENV. This CDR3 contains 12 residues. V was pared by 5 bases and J by 5 bases, with 9 bases between. Generated by immunoSEQ multiplex PCR, the TCRdb table keeps only in-frame clones and is missing some. The data contain 100,000 to 150,000 clones, roughly 80% of them seen just once; the ten biggest clones take up approximately 3%. This clonotype was sampled from a woman aged 60-70 years with renal cell carcinoma. Here the sequenced sample was blood, taken from a patient whose treatment included radiotherapy and nephrectomy. The chain joins TRBV16 to TRBJ2-5; D not resolved. The CDR3 reads CASSNRRETQYF. CDR3 DNA sequence: TGTGCCAGCAGCAACCGCAGGGAGACCCAGTACTTC.